A single sample gave rise to the 17 T cell receptor beta chains below, sequenced in a study of CD8 T cells in ankylosing spondylitis. TCRdb called the 5' RACE reads again in MiXCR, with one record for every CDR3 protein. The sample gives about 240,000 distinct CDR3 sequences, 10% of which show up once; roughly 2.5% is in the top ten. Sequenced input: blood, either unsorted or a sorted T cell fraction (not recorded which). These receptors all come from a male donor with ankylosing spondylitis or in good health (not recorded which).

In this sample, this clonotype turned up many times. V gene TRBV12-3 or TRBV12-4 combines with J gene TRBJ2-5, with D unclear. V was clipped by 5 bases and J by 4 bases, with 11 bases between them. The CDR3 consists of 13 residues. The CDR3 sequence: CASSARPGETQYF. CDR3 coding DNA: TGTGCCAGCAGTGCGCGGCCGGGAGAGACCCAGTACTTC.

This clonotype has at least ten counts. This chain links TRBV20-1 with TRBJ2-7; D gene unclear. CDR3 length: 12 amino acids. Per the germline V gene, CDR1 is DFQATT and CDR2 is SNEGSKA (reference sequence). Between the trimmed V and J ends, which lost 0 bases and 2 bases, there was a span of 5 bases. The CDR3 region has the DNA TGCAGTGCTAGAGAGACAACCTACGAGCAGTACTTC. Translated: CSARETTYEQYF.

This clonotype was counted many times. The chain links TRBV12-3 or TRBV12-4 to TRBJ2-3; D might be TRBD2 (5 bases). This CDR3 region has 15 residues. With 4 bases removed from V and 2 bases from J, the gap between germline ends came to 13 bases. CDR3 in amino acids: CASSSTRTPTDTQYF. In DNA, the CDR3 is TGTGCCAGCAGTTCCACGCGGACTCCCACAGATACGCAGTATTTT.

The chain's CDR3 is CASSKAGRAWNEQFF. CDR3 nucleotide sequence: TGTGCCAGCAGCAAAGCCGGGAGGGCATGGAATGAGCAGTTCTTC. The rearrangement joins TRBV21-1 to TRBJ2-1; the table names TRBD2, a call not compared with the DNA. TRBV21-1 has pseudogene status. This CDR3 region has 15 residues.

In its sample, this clonotype was seen many times. The chain joins TRBV5-5 to TRBJ2-7; D gene unclear. Trimming took 2 bases from V and 1 from J, leaving 13 bases between them. CDR3 length: 15 amino acids. Per germline, CDR1 SGHKS and CDR2 YYEKEE (reference sequence). The CDR3 loop reads CASSLSLGRSYEQYF. The CDR3 DNA reads as TGTGCCAGCAGCTTAAGTCTAGGTCGATCCTACGAGCAGTACTTC.

This clonotype has ten or more counts. The genes are TRBV10-2 and TRBJ1-1, with TRBD1 as a possible D gene (5 bases). Germline V lookup: CDR1 WSHSY, CDR2 SAAADI. Trimming shortened V by 0 bases and J by 8 bases, and 10 bases separated the two germline ends. The length of the CDR3 is 13 residues. The CDR3 nucleotides are TGCGCCAGCAGTGAGTCGGGGGGAAGGGAAGCTTTCTTT. Its protein product is CASSESGGREAFF.

This clonotype was found many times. The V and J genes are TRBV19 and TRBJ2-2; TRBD2 is a possible D gene (6 bases). This CDR3 is built from 13 residues. Trimming left V 6 bases short and J 6 bases short, with 11 bases between. Germline CDR1 and CDR2: LNHDA and SQIVND (reference sequence). CDR3 residues: CASRWGVAGELFF. In nucleotides, the CDR3 is TGTGCCAGTAGATGGGGGGTCGCCGGGGAGCTGTTTTTT.

The gene calls are TRBV4-1 and TRBJ2-3, with 7 bases that match TRBD2. The J segment lost 5 bases and the V segment lost 3 bases, leaving 14 bases of the junction unmatched. The CDR3 contains 17 residues. Germline values: CDR1 MGHRA, CDR2 YSYEKL. The CDR3 nucleotides read TGCGCCAGCAGCCACCCACGAGGTGGCGGGGGAGAAGATACGCAGTATTTT. This encodes CASSHPRGGGGEDTQYF.

This clonotype was counted at least ten times. The chain carries TRBV29-1 and TRBJ2-5; D is undetermined. Trimming removed 2 bases from V and 5 bases from J, with 9 bases in between. The CDR3 totals 12 residues. Germline V gene sequence: CDR1 SQVTM, CDR2 ANQGSEA. CDR3 coding DNA: TGCAGCGTTGAAACGGCACGCGAGACCCAGTACTTC. It is translated as CSVETARETQYF. Full variable domain (outside the CDR3, taken from reference TRBV29-1 and TRBJ2-5): SAVISQKPSRDICQRGTSLTIQCQVDSQVTMMFWYRQQPGQSLTLIATANQGSEATYESGFVIDKFPISRPNLTFSTLTVSNMSPEDSSIYLCSVETARETQYFGPGTRLLVL.

This clonotype was seen at least ten times. The genes are TRBV5-1 and TRBJ1-1; 7 bases line up with TRBD1. In germline, CDR1 is SGHRS, CDR2 YFSETQ. V shed 4 bases, J shed 5 bases, and the junction held 5 bases outside the gene matches. The CDR3 totals 13 residues. In DNA, the CDR3 is TGCGCCAGCAGCGGAACAGGGGTTACTGAAGCTTTCTTT. Translating gives CASSGTGVTEAFF.

At least ten counts were recorded for this clonotype. The V gene is TRBV3-1, the J gene TRBJ2-5; no clear D gene. V was trimmed by 2 bases and J by 0 bases, leaving 13 bases between them. CDR1 and CDR2 (germline): LGHDT, YNNKEL (reference sequence). The CDR3 length is 16 residues. CDR3 nucleotide sequence: TGTGCCAGCAGCCAACCGCTTAGCAGGAACCAAGAGACCCAGTACTTC. As protein: CASSQPLSRNQETQYF.

There are many counts of this clonotype. The rearrangement joins TRBV5-6 to TRBJ2-5; TRBD2 aligns across 12 bases. CDR3 length equals 18 residues. Germline CDR1 reads SGHDT; CDR2 reads YYEEEE. Unmatched junction bases numbered 8, after V lost 2 bases and J lost 0 bases. CDR3 protein: CASSFRTSGKPNQETQYF. The CDR3 nucleotides are TGTGCCAGCAGCTTCCGGACTAGCGGGAAACCGAACCAAGAGACCCAGTACTTC.

This clonotype occurred many times. V usage is TRBV20-1 and J usage is TRBJ2-5; possible D gene TRBD1, 5 bases. This CDR3 is built from 14 residues. Germline CDR1 is DFQATT and CDR2 is SNEGSKA (reference sequence). V gave up 1 base and J gave up 5 bases, with 14 bases separating them. DNA for the CDR3: TGCAGTGCTAGAGGAGTGGTGCCAGGGGAGACCCAGTACTTC. It yields the protein CSARGVVPGETQYF.

In this sample, this clonotype turned up many times. CDR3 nucleotide sequence: TGTGCCTGGAGTGTCGGAGCGGGTGGCTACGAGCAGTACTTC. Protein sequence: CAWSVGAGGYEQYF. This chain joins TRBV30 and TRBJ2-7, with a possible D match to TRBD2 (6 bases). V lost 0 bases and J lost 3, with 12 bases in between. The germline CDR1 and CDR2 sequences are GTSNPN and SVGIG (reference sequence). The length of the CDR3 is 14 residues. Supplemented by reference TRBV30 and TRBJ2-7, the full variable domain reads SQTIHQWPATLVQPVGSPLSLECTVEGTSNPNLYWYRQAAGRGLQLLFYSVGIGQISSEVPQNLSASRPQDRQFILSSKKLLLSDSGFYLCAWSVGAGGYEQYFGPGTRLTVT.

CDR3 sequence (DNA): TGCAGTGCTACCGAGACCTCCTACGAGCAGTACTTC. This codes for CSATETSYEQYF. The rearrangement links TRBV20-1 to TRBJ2-7; D call uncertain. Germline V gives CDR1 DFQATT, CDR2 SNEGSKA (reference sequence). The CDR3 runs 12 residues. V lost 4 bases and J lost 0, with 7 bases in between.

The table lists this clonotype with many counts. This chain connects TRBV10-2 to TRBJ2-3; the D gene is possibly TRBD1 (6 bases). The V gene's germline CDR1 is WSHSY and CDR2 SAAADI. V lost 6 bases to trimming and J lost 5 bases, with 9 bases between them. The CDR3 consists of 12 residues. CDR3 amino acids: CASRQGQDTQYF. The DNA for the CDR3 is TGCGCCAGCAGACAGGGCCAAGATACGCAGTATTTT.

The chain couples TRBV6-2 or TRBV6-3 to TRBJ2-7; 10 bases match TRBD2. The CDR3 extends over 15 amino acids. J gave up 0 bases and V 6 bases, and 5 bases lay outside the gene matches. CDR1 is MNHEY, CDR2 SVGEGT, per germline. The CDR3 DNA sequence: TGTGCCAGCAGCCGTTTAGCGGGGGGCTCCTACGAGCAGTACTTC. It specifies CASSRLAGGSYEQYF.